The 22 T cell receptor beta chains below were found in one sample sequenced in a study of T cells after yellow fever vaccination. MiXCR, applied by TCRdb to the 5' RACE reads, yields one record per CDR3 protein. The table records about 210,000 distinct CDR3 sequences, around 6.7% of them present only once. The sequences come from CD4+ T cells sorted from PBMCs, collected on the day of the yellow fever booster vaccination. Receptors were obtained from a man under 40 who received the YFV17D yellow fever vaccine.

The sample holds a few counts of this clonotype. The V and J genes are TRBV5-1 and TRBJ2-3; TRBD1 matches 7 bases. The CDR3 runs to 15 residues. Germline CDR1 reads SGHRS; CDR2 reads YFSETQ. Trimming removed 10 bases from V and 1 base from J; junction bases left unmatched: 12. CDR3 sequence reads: CAGSLGDSRTDTQYF. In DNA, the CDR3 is TGCGCCGGGTCGCTAGGGGACAGCCGCACAGATACGCAGTATTTT.

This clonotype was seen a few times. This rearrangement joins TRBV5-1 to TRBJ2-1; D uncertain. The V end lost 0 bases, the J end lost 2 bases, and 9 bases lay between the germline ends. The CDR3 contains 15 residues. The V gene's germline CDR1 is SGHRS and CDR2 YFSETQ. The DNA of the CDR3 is TGCGCCAGCAGCTTGGCCACTATCACCTACAATGAGCAGTTCTTC. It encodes CASSLATITYNEQFF.

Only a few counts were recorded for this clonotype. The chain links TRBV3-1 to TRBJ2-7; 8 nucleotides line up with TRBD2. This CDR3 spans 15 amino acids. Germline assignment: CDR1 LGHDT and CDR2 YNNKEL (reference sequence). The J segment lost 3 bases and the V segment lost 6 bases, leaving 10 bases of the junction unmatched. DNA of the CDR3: TGTGCCAGCAGGGCTTACGGAGCGGGAGTCTACGAGCAGTACTTC. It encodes CASRAYGAGVYEQYF.

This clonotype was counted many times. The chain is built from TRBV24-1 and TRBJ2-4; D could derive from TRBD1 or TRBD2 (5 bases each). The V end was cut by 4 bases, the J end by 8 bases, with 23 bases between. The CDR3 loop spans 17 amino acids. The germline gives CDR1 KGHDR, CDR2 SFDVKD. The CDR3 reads CATSDTSQGRGADIQYF. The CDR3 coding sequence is TGTGCCACCAGTGACACAAGCCAGGGTCGAGGGGCGGACATTCAGTACTTC.

CDR3 DNA: TGTGCCAGCGGGCCCGGGACTCAACCGTACAATGAGCAGTTCTTC. It specifies CASGPGTQPYNEQFF. The rearrangement links TRBV28 to TRBJ2-1; the D gene is possibly TRBD2 (6 bases). The V end lost 8 bases, the J end lost 4 bases, and 18 bases lay between the germline ends. CDR1 is MDHEN, CDR2 SYDVKM, per germline. This CDR3 region has 15 residues.

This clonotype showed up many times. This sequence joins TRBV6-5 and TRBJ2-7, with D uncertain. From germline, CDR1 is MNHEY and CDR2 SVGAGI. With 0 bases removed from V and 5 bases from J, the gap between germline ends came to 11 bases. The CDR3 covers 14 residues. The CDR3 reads CASSYSGLVNEQYF. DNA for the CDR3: TGTGCCAGCAGTTACTCAGGCCTAGTGAACGAGCAGTACTTC.

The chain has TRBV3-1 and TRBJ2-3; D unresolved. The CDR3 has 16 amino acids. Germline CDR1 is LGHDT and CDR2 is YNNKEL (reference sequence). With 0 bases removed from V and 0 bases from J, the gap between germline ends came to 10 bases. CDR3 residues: CASSQDMASSTDTQYF. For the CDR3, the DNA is TGTGCCAGCAGCCAAGATATGGCTTCTAGCACAGATACGCAGTATTTT.

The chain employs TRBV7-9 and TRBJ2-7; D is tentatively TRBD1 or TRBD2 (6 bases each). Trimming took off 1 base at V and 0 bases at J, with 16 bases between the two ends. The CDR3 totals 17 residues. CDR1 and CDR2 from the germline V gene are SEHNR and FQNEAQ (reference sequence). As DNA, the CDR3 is TGTGCCAGCAGCTTAGGTGTAGGGGGGTCGCTCTCCTACGAGCAGTACTTC. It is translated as CASSLGVGGSLSYEQYF.

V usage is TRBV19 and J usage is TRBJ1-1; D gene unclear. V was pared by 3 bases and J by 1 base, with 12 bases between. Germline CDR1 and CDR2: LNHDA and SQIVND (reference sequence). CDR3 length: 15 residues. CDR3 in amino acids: CASSMGRTKNTEAFF. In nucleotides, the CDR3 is TGTGCCAGTAGTATGGGCAGGACCAAGAACACTGAAGCTTTCTTT.

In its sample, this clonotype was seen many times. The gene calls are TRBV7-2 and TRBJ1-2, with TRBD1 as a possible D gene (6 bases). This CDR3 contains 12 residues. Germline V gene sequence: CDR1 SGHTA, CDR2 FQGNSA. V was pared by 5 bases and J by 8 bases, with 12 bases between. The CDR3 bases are TGTGCCAGCAGCCCAGGACAGAGGGGCTACACCTTC. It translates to CASSPGQRGYTF. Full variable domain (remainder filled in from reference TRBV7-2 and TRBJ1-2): GAGVSQSPSNKVTEKGKDVELRCDPISGHTALYWYRQSLGQGLEFLIYFQGNSAPDKSGLPSDRFSAERTGGSVSTLTIQRTQQEDSAVYLCASSPGQRGYTFGSGTRLTVV.

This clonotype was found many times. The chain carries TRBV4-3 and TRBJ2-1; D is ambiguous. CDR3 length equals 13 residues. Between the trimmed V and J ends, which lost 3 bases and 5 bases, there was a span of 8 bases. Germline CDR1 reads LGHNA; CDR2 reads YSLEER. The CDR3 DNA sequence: TGCGCCAGCAGCCAGGAACCAAACAATGAGCAGTTCTTC. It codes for CASSQEPNNEQFF.

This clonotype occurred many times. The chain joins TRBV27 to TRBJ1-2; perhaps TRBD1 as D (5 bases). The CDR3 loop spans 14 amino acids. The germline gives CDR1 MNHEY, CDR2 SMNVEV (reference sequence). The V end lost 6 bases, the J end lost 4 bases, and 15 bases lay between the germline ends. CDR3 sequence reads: CASRQGSISYGYTF. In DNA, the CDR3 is TGTGCCAGCAGGCAGGGCTCTATAAGCTATGGCTACACCTTC.

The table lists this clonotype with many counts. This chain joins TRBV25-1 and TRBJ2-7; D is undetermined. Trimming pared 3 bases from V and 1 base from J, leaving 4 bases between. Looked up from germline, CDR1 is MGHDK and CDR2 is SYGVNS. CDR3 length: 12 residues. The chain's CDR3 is CASSETSYEQYF. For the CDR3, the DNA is TGTGCCAGCAGTGAGACTTCCTACGAGCAGTACTTC.

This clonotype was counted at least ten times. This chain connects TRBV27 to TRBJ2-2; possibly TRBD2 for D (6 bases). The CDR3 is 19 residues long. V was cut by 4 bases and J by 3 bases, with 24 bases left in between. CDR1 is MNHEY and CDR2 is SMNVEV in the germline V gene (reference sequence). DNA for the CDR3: TGTGCCAGCAGTTATCAGCCCCCGGGACTCCAAATAGACACCGGGGAGCTGTTTTTT. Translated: CASSYQPPGLQIDTGELFF.

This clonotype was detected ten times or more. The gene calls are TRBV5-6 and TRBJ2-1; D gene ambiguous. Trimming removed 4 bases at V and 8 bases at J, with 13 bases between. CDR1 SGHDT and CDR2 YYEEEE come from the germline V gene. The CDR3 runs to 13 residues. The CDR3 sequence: CASSPTVLDEQFF. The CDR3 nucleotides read TGTGCCAGCAGCCCGACGGTGTTGGATGAGCAGTTCTTC.

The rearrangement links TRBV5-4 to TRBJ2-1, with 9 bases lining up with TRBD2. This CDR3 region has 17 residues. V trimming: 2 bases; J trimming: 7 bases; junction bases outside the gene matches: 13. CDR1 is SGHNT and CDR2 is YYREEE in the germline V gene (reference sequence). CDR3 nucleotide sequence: TGTGCCAGCAGCTTCCCCACGAGGGCGGGAGGGGGGAATGAGCAGTTCTTC. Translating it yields CASSFPTRAGGGNEQFF.

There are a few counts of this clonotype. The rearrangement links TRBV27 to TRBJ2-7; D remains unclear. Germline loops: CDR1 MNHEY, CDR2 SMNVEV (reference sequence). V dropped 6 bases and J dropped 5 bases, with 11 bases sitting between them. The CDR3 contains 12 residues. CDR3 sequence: CASSLLGNEQYF. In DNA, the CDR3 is TGTGCCAGCAGCTTACTGGGGAACGAGCAGTACTTC.

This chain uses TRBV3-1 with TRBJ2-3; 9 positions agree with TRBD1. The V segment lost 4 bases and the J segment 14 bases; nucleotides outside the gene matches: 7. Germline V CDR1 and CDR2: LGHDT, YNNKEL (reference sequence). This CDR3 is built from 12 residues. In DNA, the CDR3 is TGTGCCAGCAGCCCGGGGACAGGGCTTTTGTATTTT. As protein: CASSPGTGLLYF.

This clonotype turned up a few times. The DNA for the CDR3 is TGCAGCGTTGAGGTGGGGGGGCCTAGCTCCTACAATGAGCAGTTCTTC. Residues: CSVEVGGPSSYNEQFF. The chain employs TRBV29-1 and TRBJ2-1; D is possibly TRBD2 (7 bases). Per the germline V gene, CDR1 is SQVTM and CDR2 is ANQGSEA. CDR3 length equals 16 residues. The V gene lost 3 bases and the J gene lost 0 bases, with 15 bases spanning the gap.

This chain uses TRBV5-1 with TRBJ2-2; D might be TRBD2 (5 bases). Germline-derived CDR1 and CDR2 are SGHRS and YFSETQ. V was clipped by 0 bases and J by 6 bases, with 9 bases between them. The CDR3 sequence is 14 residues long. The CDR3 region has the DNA TGCGCCAGCAGCTTGGAGAGGGAAGCCGGGGAGCTGTTTTTT. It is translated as CASSLEREAGELFF.

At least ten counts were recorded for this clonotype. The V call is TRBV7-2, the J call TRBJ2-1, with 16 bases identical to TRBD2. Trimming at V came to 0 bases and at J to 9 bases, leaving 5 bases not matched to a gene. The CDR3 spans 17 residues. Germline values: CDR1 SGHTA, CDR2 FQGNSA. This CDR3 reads CASSLAGTSGRALEQFF. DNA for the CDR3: TGTGCCAGCAGCTTAGCGGGGACTAGCGGGAGGGCCCTTGAGCAGTTCTTC.

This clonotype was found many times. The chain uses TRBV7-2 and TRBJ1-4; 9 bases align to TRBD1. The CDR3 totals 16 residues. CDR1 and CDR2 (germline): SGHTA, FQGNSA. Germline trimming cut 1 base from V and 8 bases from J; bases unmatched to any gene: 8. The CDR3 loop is CASSLVTGGGVEKLFF. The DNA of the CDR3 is TGTGCCAGCAGCTTAGTTACAGGGGGCGGGGTCGAAAAACTGTTTTTT.